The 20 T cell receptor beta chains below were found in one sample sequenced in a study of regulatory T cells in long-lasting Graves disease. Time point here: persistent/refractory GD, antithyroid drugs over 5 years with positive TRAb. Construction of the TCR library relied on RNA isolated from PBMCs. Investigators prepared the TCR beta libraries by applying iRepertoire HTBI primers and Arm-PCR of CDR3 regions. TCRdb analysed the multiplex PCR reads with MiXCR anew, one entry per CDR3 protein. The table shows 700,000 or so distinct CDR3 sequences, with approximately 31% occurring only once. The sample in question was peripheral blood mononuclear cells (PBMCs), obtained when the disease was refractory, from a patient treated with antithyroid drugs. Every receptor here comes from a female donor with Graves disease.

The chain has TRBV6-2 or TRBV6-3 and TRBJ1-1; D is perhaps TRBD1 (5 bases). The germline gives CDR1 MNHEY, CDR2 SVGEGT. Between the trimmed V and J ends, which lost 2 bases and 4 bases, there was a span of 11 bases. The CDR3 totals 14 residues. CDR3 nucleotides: TGTGCCAGCAGTTACAAGGGGACGGGCACTGAAGCTTTCTTT. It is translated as CASSYKGTGTEAFF.

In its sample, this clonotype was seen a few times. The CDR3 here is CASRGRTGAIEAFF. CDR3 nucleotides: TGTGCCAGCAGGGGGCGGACAGGGGCTATTGAAGCTTTCTTT. This chain uses TRBV6-1 with TRBJ1-1, with 9 bases lining up with TRBD1. Germline lookup yields CDR1 MNHNS and CDR2 SASEGT. Unmatched junction bases numbered 9, after V lost 6 bases and J lost 7 bases. The CDR3 runs to 14 residues.

The CDR3 nucleotides read TGTGCCATCCAAAAAGACTCGGGCAATGAAGCTTTCTTT. This sequence encodes CAIQKDSGNEAFF. The chain is built from TRBV10-3 and TRBJ1-1; D not resolved. Germline-derived CDR1 and CDR2 are ENHRY and SYGVKD. Trimming removed 8 bases from V and 7 bases from J, with 17 bases in between. The CDR3 consists of 13 residues.

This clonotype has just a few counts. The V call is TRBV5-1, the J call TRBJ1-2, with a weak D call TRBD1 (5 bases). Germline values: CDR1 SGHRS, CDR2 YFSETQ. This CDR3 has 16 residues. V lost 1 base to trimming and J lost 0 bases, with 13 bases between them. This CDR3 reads CASSLTQGSANYGYTF. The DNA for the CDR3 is TGCGCCAGCAGCTTGACCCAGGGATCAGCTAACTATGGCTACACCTTC.

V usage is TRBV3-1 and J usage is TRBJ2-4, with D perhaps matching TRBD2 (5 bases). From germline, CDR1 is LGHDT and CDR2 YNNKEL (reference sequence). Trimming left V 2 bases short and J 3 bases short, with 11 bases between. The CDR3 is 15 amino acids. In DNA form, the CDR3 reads TGTGCCAGCAGCCAACGGCGGGTTGGCAAAAACATTCAGTACTTC. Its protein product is CASSQRRVGKNIQYF.

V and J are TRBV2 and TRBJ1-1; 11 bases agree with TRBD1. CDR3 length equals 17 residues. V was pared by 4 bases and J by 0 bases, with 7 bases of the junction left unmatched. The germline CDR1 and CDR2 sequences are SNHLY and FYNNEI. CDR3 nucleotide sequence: TGTGCCAGCAGTGGGACAGGGGGCCCCATAGTGAACACTGAAGCTTTCTTT. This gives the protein CASSGTGGPIVNTEAFF.

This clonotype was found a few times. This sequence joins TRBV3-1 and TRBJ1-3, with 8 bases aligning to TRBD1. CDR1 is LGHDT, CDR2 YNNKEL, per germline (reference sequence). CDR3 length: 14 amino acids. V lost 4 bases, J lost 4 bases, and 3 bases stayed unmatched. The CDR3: CASSRGQGGNTIYF. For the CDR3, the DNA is TGTGCCAGCAGCCGCGGACAGGGAGGAAACACCATATATTTT.

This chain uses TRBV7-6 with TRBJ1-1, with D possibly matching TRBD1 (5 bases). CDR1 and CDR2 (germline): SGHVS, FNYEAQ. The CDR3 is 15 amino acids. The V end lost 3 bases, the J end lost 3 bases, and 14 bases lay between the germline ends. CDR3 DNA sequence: TGTGCCAGCAGCTTGCGCTGGGTAGGGGACACTGAAGCTTTCTTT. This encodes CASSLRWVGDTEAFF.

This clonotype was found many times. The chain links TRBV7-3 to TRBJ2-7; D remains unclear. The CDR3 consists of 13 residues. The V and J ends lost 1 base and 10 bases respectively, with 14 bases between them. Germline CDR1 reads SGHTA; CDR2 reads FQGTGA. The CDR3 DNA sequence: TGTGCCAGCAGCTTAAGCGAGACTGGCCACCAGTACTTC. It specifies CASSLSETGHQYF.

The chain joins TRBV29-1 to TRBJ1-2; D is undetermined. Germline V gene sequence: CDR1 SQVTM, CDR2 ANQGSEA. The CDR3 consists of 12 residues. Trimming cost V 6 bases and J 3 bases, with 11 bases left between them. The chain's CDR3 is CSVTTSYYGYTF. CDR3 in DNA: TGCAGCGTAACGACATCCTACTATGGCTACACCTTC.

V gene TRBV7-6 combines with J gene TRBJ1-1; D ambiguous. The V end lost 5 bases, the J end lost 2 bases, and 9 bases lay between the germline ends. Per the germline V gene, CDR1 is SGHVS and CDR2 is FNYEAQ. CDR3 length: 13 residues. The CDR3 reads CASSVAENTEAFF. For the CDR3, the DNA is TGTGCCAGCAGCGTTGCCGAAAACACTGAAGCTTTCTTT.

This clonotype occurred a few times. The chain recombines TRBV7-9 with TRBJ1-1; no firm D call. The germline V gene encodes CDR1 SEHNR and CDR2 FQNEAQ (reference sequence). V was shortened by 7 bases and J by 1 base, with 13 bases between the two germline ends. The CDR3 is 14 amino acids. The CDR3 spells CASTLLPKNTEAFF. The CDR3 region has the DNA TGTGCCAGCACCCTCCTACCCAAGAACACTGAAGCTTTCTTT.

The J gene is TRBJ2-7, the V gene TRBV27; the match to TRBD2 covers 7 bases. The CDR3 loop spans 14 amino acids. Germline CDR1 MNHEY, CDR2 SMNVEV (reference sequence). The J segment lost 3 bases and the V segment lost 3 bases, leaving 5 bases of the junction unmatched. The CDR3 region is CASSFNAGDYEQYF. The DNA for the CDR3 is TGTGCCAGCAGTTTTAATGCGGGGGACTACGAGCAGTACTTC.

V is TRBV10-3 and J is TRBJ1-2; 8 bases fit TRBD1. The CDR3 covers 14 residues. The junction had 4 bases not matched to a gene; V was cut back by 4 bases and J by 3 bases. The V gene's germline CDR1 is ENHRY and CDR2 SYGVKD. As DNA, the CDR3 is TGTGCCATCAGTGCAGCAGGGGGCGACTATGGCTACACCTTC. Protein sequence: CAISAAGGDYGYTF.

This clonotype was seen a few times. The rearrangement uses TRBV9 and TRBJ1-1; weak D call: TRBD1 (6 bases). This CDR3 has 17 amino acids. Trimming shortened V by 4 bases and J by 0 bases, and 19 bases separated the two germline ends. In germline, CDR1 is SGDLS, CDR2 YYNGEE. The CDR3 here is CASSSLLTGALNTEAFF. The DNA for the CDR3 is TGTGCCAGCAGCTCCTTGTTGACAGGAGCCTTGAACACTGAAGCTTTCTTT.

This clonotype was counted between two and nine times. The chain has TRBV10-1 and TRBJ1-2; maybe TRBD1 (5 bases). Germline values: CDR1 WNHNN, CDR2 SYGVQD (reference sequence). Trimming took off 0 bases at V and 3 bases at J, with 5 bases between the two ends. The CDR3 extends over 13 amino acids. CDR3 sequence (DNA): TGCGCCAGCAGTGAGTCGGGACACTATGGCTACACCTTC. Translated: CASSESGHYGYTF.

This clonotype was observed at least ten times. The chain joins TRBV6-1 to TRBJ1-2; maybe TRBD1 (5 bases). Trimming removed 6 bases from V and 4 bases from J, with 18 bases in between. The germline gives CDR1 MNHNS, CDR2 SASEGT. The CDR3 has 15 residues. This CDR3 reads CASRPQRGDGYGYTF. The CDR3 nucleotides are TGTGCCAGCAGACCCCAGAGAGGGGACGGCTATGGCTACACCTTC.

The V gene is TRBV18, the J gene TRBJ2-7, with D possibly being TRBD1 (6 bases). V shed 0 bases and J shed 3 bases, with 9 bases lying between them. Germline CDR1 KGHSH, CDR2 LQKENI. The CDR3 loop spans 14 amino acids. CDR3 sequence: CASSPPTGLYEQYF. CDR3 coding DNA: TGTGCCAGCTCACCACCTACAGGGCTCTACGAGCAGTACTTC.

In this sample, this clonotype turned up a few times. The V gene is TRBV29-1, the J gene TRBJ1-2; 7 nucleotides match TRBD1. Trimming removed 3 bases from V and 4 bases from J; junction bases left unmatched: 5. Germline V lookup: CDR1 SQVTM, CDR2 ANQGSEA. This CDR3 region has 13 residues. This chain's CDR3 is CSVDGQGGYGYTF. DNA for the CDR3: TGCAGCGTTGACGGCCAGGGGGGCTATGGCTACACCTTC.

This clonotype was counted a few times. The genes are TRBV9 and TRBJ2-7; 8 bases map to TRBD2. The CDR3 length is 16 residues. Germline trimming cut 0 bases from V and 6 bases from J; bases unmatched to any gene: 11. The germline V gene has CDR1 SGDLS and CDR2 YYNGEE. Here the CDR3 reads CASSVDPSSGSREQYF. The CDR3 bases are TGTGCCAGCAGCGTAGACCCCTCGAGCGGGAGTCGCGAGCAGTACTTC.